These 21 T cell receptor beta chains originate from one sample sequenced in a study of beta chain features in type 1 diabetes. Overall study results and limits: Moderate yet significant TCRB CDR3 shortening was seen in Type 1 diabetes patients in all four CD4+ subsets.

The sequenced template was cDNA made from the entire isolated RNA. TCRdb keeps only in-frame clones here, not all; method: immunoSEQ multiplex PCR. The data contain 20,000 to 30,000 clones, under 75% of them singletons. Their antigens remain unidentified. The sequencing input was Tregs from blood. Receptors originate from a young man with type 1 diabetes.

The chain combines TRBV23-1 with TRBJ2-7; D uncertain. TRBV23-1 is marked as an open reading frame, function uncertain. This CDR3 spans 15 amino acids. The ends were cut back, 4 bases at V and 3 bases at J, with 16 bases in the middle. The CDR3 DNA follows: TGCGCCAGCAGTCGGAACTTCACTACTTGCTACGAGCAGTACTTC. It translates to CASSRNFTTCYEQYF.

The CDR3 region has the DNA TGTGCCAGCAGGCAAGCGGGGGTAGGCTCCTACGAGCAGTACTTC. Its protein is CASRQAGVGSYEQYF. The V and J genes are TRBV6-5 and TRBJ2-7, with 8 bases matching TRBD2. Germline V gene lookup returns CDR1 MNHEY and CDR2 SVGAGI. This CDR3 has 15 residues. With 6 bases clipped from V and 0 bases from J, the junction kept 7 bases outside the gene matches.

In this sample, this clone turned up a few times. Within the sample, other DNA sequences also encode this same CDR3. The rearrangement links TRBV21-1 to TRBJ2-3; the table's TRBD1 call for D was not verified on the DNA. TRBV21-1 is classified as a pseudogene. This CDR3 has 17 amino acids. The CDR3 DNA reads TGTGCCAGCAGCACACTAAGAAAGGGGGCTAGCACAGATACGCAGTATTTT. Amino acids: CASSTLRKGASTDTQYF.

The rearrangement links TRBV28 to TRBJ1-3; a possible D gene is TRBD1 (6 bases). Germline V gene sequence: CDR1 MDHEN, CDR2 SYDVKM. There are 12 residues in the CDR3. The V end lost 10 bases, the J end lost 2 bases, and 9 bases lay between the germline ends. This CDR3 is CAMQGPGNTIYF. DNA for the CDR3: TGTGCCATGCAGGGGCCTGGAAACACCATATATTTT.

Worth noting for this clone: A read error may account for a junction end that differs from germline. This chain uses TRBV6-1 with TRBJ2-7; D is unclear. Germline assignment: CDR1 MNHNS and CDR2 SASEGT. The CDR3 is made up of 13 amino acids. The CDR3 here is CASSEGPSYEQYF. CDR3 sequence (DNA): TGTGCCAGCAGCGAAGGGCCCTCCTACGAGCAGTACTTC.

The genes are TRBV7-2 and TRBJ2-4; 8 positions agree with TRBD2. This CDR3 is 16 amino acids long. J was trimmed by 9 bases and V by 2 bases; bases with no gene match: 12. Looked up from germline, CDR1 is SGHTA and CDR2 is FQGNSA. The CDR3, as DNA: TGTGCCAGCAGCTTATTAGCGGGGAACAGGCGAGGCATTCAGTACTTC. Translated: CASSLLAGNRRGIQYF. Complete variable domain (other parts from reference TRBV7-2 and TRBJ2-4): GAGVSQSPSNKVTEKGKDVELRCDPISGHTALYWYRQSLGQGLEFLIYFQGNSAPDKSGLPSDRFSAERTGGSVSTLTIQRTQQEDSAVYLCASSLLAGNRRGIQYFGAGTRLSVL.

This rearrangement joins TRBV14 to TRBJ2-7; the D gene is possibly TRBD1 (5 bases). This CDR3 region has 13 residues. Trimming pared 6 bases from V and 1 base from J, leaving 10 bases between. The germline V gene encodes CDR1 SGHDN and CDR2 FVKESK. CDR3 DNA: TGTGCCAGCAGGAGGACACTTTCCTACGAGCAGTACTTC. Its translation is CASRRTLSYEQYF. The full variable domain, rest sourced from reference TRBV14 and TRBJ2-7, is EAGVTQFPSHSVIEKGQTVTLRCDPISGHDNLYWYRRVMGKEIKFLLHFVKESKQDESGMPNNRFLAERTGGTYSTLKVQPAELEDSGVYFCASRRTLSYEQYFGPGTRLTVT.

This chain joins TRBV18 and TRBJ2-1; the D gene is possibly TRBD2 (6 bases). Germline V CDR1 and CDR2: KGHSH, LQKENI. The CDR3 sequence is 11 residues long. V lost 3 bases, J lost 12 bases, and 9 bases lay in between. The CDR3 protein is CASSPGSLQFF. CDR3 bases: TGTGCCAGCTCACCCGGGAGCCTGCAGTTCTTC.

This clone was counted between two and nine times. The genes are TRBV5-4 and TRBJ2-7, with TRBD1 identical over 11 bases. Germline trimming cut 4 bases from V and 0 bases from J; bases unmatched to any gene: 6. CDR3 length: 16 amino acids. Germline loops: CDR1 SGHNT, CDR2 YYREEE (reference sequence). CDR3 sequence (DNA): TGTGCCAGCAGCCCGGGGGGGACAGGGGGCTCCTACGAGCAGTACTTC. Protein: CASSPGGTGGSYEQYF.

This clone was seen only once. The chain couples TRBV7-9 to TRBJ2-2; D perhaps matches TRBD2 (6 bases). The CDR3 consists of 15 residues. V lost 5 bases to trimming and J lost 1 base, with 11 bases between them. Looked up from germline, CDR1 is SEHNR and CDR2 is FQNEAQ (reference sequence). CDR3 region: CASSVSGGNTGELFF. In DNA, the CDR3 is TGTGCCAGCAGCGTTAGCGGAGGGAACACCGGGGAGCTGTTTTTT.

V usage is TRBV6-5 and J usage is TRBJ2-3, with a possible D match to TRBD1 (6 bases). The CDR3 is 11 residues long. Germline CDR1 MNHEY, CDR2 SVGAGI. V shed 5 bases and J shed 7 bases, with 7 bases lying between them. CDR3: CASSQGNTQYF. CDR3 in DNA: TGTGCCAGCAGTCAGGGGAATACGCAGTATTTT.

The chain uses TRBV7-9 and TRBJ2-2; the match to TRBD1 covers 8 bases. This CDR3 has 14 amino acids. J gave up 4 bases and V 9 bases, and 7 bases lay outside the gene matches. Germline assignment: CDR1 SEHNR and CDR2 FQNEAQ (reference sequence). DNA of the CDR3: TGTGCCAGTCGGACAGGGCAGGGCACCGGGGAGCTGTTTTTT. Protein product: CASRTGQGTGELFF.

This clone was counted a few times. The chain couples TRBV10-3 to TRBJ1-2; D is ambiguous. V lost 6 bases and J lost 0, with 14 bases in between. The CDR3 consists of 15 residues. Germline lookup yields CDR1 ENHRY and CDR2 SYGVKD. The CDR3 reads CAIREGVKANYGYTF. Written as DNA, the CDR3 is TGTGCCATCAGGGAGGGAGTAAAAGCTAACTATGGCTACACCTTC.

The CDR3 region has the DNA TGTGCCTGGAGTGTATTGCTAGCGGGGACCCAGTACTTC. As protein: CAWSVLLAGTQYF. The V call is TRBV30, the J call TRBJ2-5; 8 nucleotides line up with TRBD2. The CDR3 loop spans 13 amino acids. Germline CDR1 is GTSNPN and CDR2 is SVGIG (reference sequence). The trim removed 0 bases at V and 7 bases at J, leaving 4 bases unmatched.

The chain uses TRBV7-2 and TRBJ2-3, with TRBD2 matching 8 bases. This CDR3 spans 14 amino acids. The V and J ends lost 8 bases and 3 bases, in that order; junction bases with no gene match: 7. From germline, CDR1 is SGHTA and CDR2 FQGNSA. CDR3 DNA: TGTGCCAGCGGGAGCGGGGGACGTACAGATACGCAGTATTTT. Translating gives CASGSGGRTDTQYF.

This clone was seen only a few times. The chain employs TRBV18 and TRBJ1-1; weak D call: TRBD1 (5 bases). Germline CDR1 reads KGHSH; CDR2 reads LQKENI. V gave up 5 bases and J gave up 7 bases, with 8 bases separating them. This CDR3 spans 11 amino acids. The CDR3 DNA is TGTGCCAGCTCAAAGACAGATGAAGCTTTCTTT. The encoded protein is CASSKTDEAFF.

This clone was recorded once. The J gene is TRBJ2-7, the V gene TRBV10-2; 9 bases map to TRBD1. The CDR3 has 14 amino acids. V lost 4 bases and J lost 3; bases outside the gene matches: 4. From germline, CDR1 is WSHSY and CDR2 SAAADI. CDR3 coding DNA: TGCGCCAGCAGTGCGGAGACAGGGGGCTACGAGCAGTACTTC. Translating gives CASSAETGGYEQYF.

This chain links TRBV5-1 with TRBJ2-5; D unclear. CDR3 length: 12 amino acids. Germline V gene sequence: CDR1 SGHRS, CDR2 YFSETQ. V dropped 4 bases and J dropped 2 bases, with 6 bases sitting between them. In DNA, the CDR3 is TGCGCCAGCAGCATCCAGCAAGAGACCCAGTACTTC. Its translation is CASSIQQETQYF.

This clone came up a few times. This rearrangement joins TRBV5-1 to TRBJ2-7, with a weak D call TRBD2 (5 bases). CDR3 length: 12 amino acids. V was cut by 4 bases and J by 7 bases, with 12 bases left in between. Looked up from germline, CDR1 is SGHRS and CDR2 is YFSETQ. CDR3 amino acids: CASSREAAEQYF. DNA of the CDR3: TGCGCCAGCAGCCGGGAAGCGGCTGAGCAGTACTTC.

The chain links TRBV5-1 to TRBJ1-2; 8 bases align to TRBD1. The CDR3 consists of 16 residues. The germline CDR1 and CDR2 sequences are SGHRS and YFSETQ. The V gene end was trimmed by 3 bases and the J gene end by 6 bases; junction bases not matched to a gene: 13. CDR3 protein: CASSSRGQGDLDGYTF. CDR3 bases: TGCGCCAGCAGCTCCCGTGGACAGGGAGACCTGGATGGCTACACCTTC.

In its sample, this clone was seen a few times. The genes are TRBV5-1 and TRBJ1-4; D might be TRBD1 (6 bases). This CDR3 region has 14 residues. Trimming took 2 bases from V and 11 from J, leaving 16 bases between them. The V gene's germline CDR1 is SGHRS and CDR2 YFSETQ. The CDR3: CASSFGQRPGKLFF. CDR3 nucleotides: TGCGCCAGCAGCTTCGGACAGCGTCCTGGGAAACTGTTTTTT.